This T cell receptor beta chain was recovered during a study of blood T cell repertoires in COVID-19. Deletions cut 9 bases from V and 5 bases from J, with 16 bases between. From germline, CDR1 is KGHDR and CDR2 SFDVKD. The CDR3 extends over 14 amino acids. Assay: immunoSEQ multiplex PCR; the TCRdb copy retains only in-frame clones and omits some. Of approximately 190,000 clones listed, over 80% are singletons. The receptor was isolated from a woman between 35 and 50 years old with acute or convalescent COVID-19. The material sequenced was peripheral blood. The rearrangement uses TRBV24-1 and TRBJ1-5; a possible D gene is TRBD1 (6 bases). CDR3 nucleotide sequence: TGTGCCACCGGATCCACAGGGAATTATCAGCCCCAGCATTTT. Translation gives CATGSTGNYQPQHF.